The 20 T cell receptor beta chains reported below all come from one sample, sequenced in a study of blood T cell repertoires in COVID-19. Clones were sequenced by immunoSEQ multiplex PCR, and TCRdb holds only the in-frame ones, with some missing. The repertoire holds around 170,000 clones, with roughly 87% as singletons. Material: peripheral blood. Source of these receptors: a woman aged 70-85 years with COVID-19, enrolled during active disease.

The chain employs TRBV5-1 and TRBJ2-3; 8 nucleotides match TRBD1. This CDR3 region has 16 residues. Per germline, CDR1 SGHRS and CDR2 YFSETQ. Trimming took 0 bases from V and 0 from J; bases not matched to a gene: 3. CDR3 nucleotides: TGCGCCAGCAGCTTGGCTGGACAGGGAAGCACAGATACGCAGTATTTT. Its protein product is CASSLAGQGSTDTQYF. Full variable domain (rest looked up from reference TRBV5-1 and TRBJ2-3): KAGVTQTPRYLIKTRGQQVTLSCSPISGHRSVSWYQQTPGQGLQFLFEYFSETQRNKGNFPGRFSGRQFSNSRSEMNVSTLELGDSALYLCASSLAGQGSTDTQYFGPGTRLTVL.

This chain connects TRBV7-2 to TRBJ2-7; TRBD2 might be the D (6 bases). Germline V CDR1 and CDR2: SGHTA, FQGNSA. The CDR3 contains 13 residues. V was clipped by 2 bases and J by 6 bases, with 11 bases between them. The CDR3 region has the DNA TGTGCCAGCAGCTTAAACTTGGGGGGCGAGCAGTACTTC. Its translation is CASSLNLGGEQYF.

The chain recombines TRBV30 with TRBJ1-6, with 7 bases that match TRBD1. V was clipped by 3 bases and J by 8 bases; unmatched bases: 10. The CDR3 is 15 residues long. The germline gives CDR1 GTSNPN, CDR2 SVGIG (reference sequence). The DNA for the CDR3 is TGTGCCTGGAGGGATAAGGGACAGACCCATTCACCCCTCCACTTT. As protein: CAWRDKGQTHSPLHF.

This chain connects TRBV7-2 to TRBJ1-5; 10 bases agree with TRBD1. The CDR3 runs 16 residues. Germline CDR1 SGHTA, CDR2 FQGNSA. V trimming: 3 bases; J trimming: 3 bases; junction bases outside the gene matches: 5. DNA for the CDR3: TGTGCCAGCAGCTTTACCGGGACAGGGGTCAATCAGCCCCAGCATTTT. Its translation: CASSFTGTGVNQPQHF.

This rearrangement joins TRBV24-1 to TRBJ2-3, with 9 positions matching TRBD1. CDR3 length: 14 amino acids. Germline-derived CDR1 and CDR2 are KGHDR and SFDVKD. Trimming cost V 9 bases and J 3 bases; bases outside gene matches: 6. CDR3 sequence reads: CATGDREGTDTQYF. The CDR3 DNA is TGTGCCACCGGGGACAGGGAAGGAACAGATACGCAGTATTTT.

The chain uses TRBV10-2 and TRBJ1-3, with 10 positions matching TRBD1. The germline gives CDR1 WSHSY, CDR2 SAAADI. This CDR3 comprises 19 residues. J was trimmed by 0 bases and V by 0 bases; bases with no gene match: 8. CDR3 sequence: CASSESRTGGTHSGNTIYF. CDR3 nucleotides: TGCGCCAGCAGTGAGTCCCGGACAGGGGGTACCCACTCTGGAAACACCATATATTTT.

CDR3 in amino acids: CASSQDRGRGTGELFF. The CDR3 bases are TGTGCCAGCAGCCAGGACAGGGGGCGAGGAACCGGGGAGCTGTTTTTT. J is TRBJ2-2 and V is TRBV14; TRBD1 aligns across 11 bases. Losses at the gene ends were 3 bases for V and 5 bases for J; bases not matched to a gene: 5. Germline loops: CDR1 SGHDN, CDR2 FVKESK. CDR3 length equals 16 residues. The entire variable domain, with the rest obtained from reference TRBV14 and TRBJ2-2, is as follows: EAGVTQFPSHSVIEKGQTVTLRCDPISGHDNLYWYRRVMGKEIKFLLHFVKESKQDESGMPNNRFLAERTGGTYSTLKVQPAELEDSGVYFCASSQDRGRGTGELFFGEGSRLTVL.

V gene TRBV3-1 (or the pseudogene TRBV3-2) combines with J gene TRBJ2-7, with a tentative D call TRBD2 (5 bases). Trimming shortened V by 5 bases and J by 7 bases, and 12 bases separated the two germline ends. The CDR3 loop spans 12 amino acids. Germline V gives CDR1 LGHDT, CDR2 YNNKEL (reference sequence). CDR3 sequence: CASSNLGEEQYF. The CDR3 DNA sequence: TGTGCCAGCAGCAACCTCGGGGAGGAGCAGTACTTC.

The rearrangement links TRBV7-2 to TRBJ2-1; 10 bases fit TRBD2. The junction had 4 bases not matched to a gene; V was cut back by 3 bases and J by 8 bases. The germline V gene has CDR1 SGHTA and CDR2 FQGNSA. The CDR3 runs to 14 residues. CDR3 loop: CASSLGLAQDEQFF. The DNA of the CDR3 is TGTGCCAGCAGCTTGGGACTAGCGCAGGATGAGCAGTTCTTC.

The chain combines TRBV6-6 with TRBJ2-4, with a tentative D call TRBD2 (6 bases). The CDR3 spans 14 residues. V shed 5 bases and J shed 3 bases, with 11 bases lying between them. Germline V gives CDR1 MNHNY, CDR2 SVGAGI (reference sequence). This chain's CDR3 is CASSGGSDKNIQYF. The DNA of the CDR3 is TGTGCCAGCAGTGGAGGGTCTGACAAAAACATTCAGTACTTC.

This chain joins TRBV7-8 and TRBJ1-5; 8 bases fit TRBD1. Trimming removed 4 bases from V and 1 base from J; junction bases left unmatched: 6. Germline CDR1 and CDR2: SGHVS and FQNEAQ. The CDR3 is 16 residues long. The CDR3 nucleotides read TGTGCCAGCAGCTCCGACAGGGGACTGAGCAATCAGCCCCAGCATTTT. It translates to CASSSDRGLSNQPQHF.

On this clone: The identical CDR3 is also encoded by other nucleotide sequences in the sample. The genes are TRBV29-1 and TRBJ1-4; 9 nucleotides line up with TRBD1. The germline V gene has CDR1 SQVTM and CDR2 ANQGSEA. CDR3 length equals 12 residues. The trim removed 7 bases at V and 5 bases at J, leaving 2 bases unmatched. DNA for the CDR3: TGCAGCGCCGGACAGGGGAATGAAAAACTGTTTTTT. It yields the protein CSAGQGNEKLFF.

This chain connects TRBV28 to TRBJ1-1, with D perhaps TRBD1 (6 bases). This CDR3 spans 14 amino acids. Germline V gene data show CDR1 as MDHEN and CDR2 as SYDVKM. V gave up 8 bases and J gave up 3 bases, with 16 bases separating them. CDR3 nucleotides: TGTGCCAGCCGGACGGGGGGGCGCGACACTGAAGCTTTCTTT. As protein: CASRTGGRDTEAFF. Supplemented by reference TRBV28 and TRBJ1-1, the full variable domain reads DVKVTQSSRYLVKRTGEKVFLECVQDMDHENMFWYRQDPGLGLRLIYFSYDVKMKEKGDIPEGYSVSREKKERFSLILESASTNQTSMYLCASRTGGRDTEAFFGQGTRLTVV.

The CDR3 loop reads CASSLSTTGGYNSPLHF. The CDR3 region has the DNA TGTGCCAGCAGTTTATCCACGACAGGGGGCTATAATTCACCCCTCCACTTT. The chain carries TRBV27 and TRBJ1-6, with TRBD1 matching 9 bases. Germline values: CDR1 MNHEY, CDR2 SMNVEV (reference sequence). The CDR3 loop spans 17 amino acids. J lost 3 bases, V lost 0 bases, and 3 bases had no gene match.

This chain uses TRBV30 with TRBJ2-3; TRBD2 aligns across 9 bases. V lost 4 bases to trimming and J lost 1 base; unmatched junction nucleotides: 3. The CDR3 consists of 14 residues. Germline values: CDR1 GTSNPN, CDR2 SVGIG (reference sequence). CDR3 region: CAWTLAGGTDTQYF. CDR3 sequence (DNA): TGTGCCTGGACTTTAGCGGGGGGCACAGATACGCAGTATTTT. The variable domain in full, completed from reference TRBV30 and TRBJ2-3, reads SQTIHQWPATLVQPVGSPLSLECTVEGTSNPNLYWYRQAAGRGLQLLFYSVGIGQISSEVPQNLSASRPQDRQFILSSKKLLLSDSGFYLCAWTLAGGTDTQYFGPGTRLTVL.

V usage is TRBV7-2 and J usage is TRBJ1-1; D ambiguous. The CDR3 consists of 13 residues. Trimming shortened V by 2 bases and J by 5 bases, and 9 bases separated the two germline ends. Germline-derived CDR1 and CDR2 are SGHTA and FQGNSA. CDR3 sequence reads: CASSLTSRTEAFF. Written as DNA, the CDR3 is TGTGCCAGCAGCTTAACAAGCAGGACTGAAGCTTTCTTT.

The V call is TRBV19, the J call TRBJ2-1, with D tentatively TRBD1 (6 bases). This CDR3 contains 14 residues. V dropped 6 bases and J dropped 6 bases, with 15 bases sitting between them. Germline V gene sequence: CDR1 LNHDA, CDR2 SQIVND (reference sequence). In nucleotides, the CDR3 is TGTGCCAGTAGAATAACAGGGCTGGGCAATGAGCAGTTCTTC. Translating it yields CASRITGLGNEQFF.

This chain joins TRBV19 and TRBJ1-5; a possible D gene is TRBD1 (6 bases). CDR3 length equals 16 residues. Trimming cost V 1 base and J 1 base, with 11 bases left between them. Germline loops: CDR1 LNHDA, CDR2 SQIVND (reference sequence). The DNA for the CDR3 is TGTGCCAGTAGTATAGTAGGGCAGGGGAGCAATCAGCCCCAGCATTTT. Translation gives CASSIVGQGSNQPQHF.

CDR3 bases: TGTGCCTGGAGTGTACCGGGAACCGGAAACACCATATATTTT. Its translation is CAWSVPGTGNTIYF. This chain uses TRBV30 with TRBJ1-3; D is ambiguous. V gave up 0 bases and J gave up 4 bases, with 10 bases separating them. Per germline, CDR1 GTSNPN and CDR2 SVGIG (reference sequence). This CDR3 is built from 14 residues.

The rearrangement links TRBV4-2 to TRBJ2-7; D possibly corresponds to TRBD1 (6 bases). Trimming cost V 1 base and J 3 bases, with 13 bases left between them. This CDR3 comprises 15 residues. Germline loops: CDR1 LGHNA, CDR2 YNFKEQ. This CDR3 is CASSQAGPGDYEQYF. The CDR3 coding sequence is TGTGCCAGCAGCCAAGCGGGGCCAGGGGACTACGAGCAGTACTTC.